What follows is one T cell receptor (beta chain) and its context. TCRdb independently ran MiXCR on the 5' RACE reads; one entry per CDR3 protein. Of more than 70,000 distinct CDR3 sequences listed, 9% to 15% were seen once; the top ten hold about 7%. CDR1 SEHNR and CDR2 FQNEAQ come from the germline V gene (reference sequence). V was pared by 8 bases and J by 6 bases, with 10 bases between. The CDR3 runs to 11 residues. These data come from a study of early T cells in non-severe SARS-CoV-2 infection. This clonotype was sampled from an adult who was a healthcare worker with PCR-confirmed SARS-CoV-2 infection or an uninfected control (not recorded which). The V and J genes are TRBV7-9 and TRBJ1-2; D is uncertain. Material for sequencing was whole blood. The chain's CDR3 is CASWGLNGYTF. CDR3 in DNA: TGTGCCAGCTGGGGATTAAATGGCTACACCTTC.